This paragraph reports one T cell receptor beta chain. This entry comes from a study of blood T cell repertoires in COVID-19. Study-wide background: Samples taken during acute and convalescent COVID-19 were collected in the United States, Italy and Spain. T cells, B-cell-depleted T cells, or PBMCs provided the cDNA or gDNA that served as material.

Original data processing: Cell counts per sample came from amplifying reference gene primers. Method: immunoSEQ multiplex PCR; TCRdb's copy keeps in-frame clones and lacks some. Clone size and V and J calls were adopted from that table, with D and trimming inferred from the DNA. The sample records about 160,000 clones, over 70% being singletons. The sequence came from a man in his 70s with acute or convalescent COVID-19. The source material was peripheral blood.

CDR3 loop: CASRSTGTSEAFF. DNA of the CDR3: TGTGCCAGCAGATCAACAGGGACCAGTGAAGCTTTCTTT. The gene calls are TRBV14 and TRBJ1-1, with a possible D match to TRBD1 (6 bases). The CDR3 is 13 amino acids. Trimming removed 6 bases from V and 7 bases from J, with 15 bases in between. From germline, CDR1 is SGHDN and CDR2 FVKESK.